This TCR beta chain is drawn from a study of Ad26.COV2.S vaccination and SARS-CoV-2 variants (dated by TCRdb to the early 2020s). Broadly, across the study: Donors in the vaccine arm were drawn from COV1001, a phase I-IIa trial of Ad26.COV2.S in healthy adults that was multicentre, randomized, double-blind and placebo-controlled. Ad26.COV2.S was given intramuscularly at 5x10^10 or 1x10^11 viral particles, as a single shot or as two shots 56 days apart. TCRbeta repertoire sequencing was used to assess the specificity and breadth of SARS-CoV-2-reactive T cell receptors after Ad26.COV2.S vaccination. A total of 32 samples were included in the TCR-sequenced set, comprising about 20 Ad26.COV2.S vaccine recipients, 5 placebo recipients and 8 SARS-CoV-2 convalescent individuals. Participants in the trial were split at random into five groups of five each, receiving low-dose or high-dose Ad26.COV2.S once or twice, or else placebo on both occasions. Throughout the experiments and outcome assessment, investigators stayed blinded to trial group allocation. Overall study results and their limits: Comparing responses between vaccine doses or regimens was not something the study was powered to do. Non-spike TCR breadth was comparable between vaccine and placebo recipients, consistent with the vaccine containing only spike. After vaccination, substantial breadth of spike-specific CD8+ and CD4+ T cell responses was reported. According to the authors, total T cell responses may have been underestimated by the TCR breadth and depth analyses. Higher spike-specific TCR breadth was observed in Ad26.COV2.S recipients than in placebo recipients (P = 0.0014).

The immunoSEQ Assay was the method used to sequence TCRbeta CDR3 regions. After extraction, genomic DNA underwent amplification by bias-controlled multiplex PCR, followed by high-throughput sequencing. The study's own analysis went as follows. To quantify the absolute abundance of every unique TCRbeta CDR3 region, sequences were collapsed and filtered. T cell fraction was estimated by normalizing TCRbeta template counts to usable DNA, with usable DNA measured through amplification of reference genes found in all nucleated cells. Repertoire TCRs were annotated as SARS-CoV-2-specific by exact matching of V gene, CDR3 amino acid sequence and J gene to a known reactive TCR set. MIRA supplied the reference SARS-CoV-2 TCR set, which was filtered for enrichment in COVID-19-positive ImmuneCODE repertoires so that public or cross-reactive TCRs were removed. Using the MIRA antigens, annotated TCRs were further analysed by specific ORF or by position within an ORF. Breadth was defined as annotated unique rearrangements over total unique productive rearrangements; depth was the summed frequency of those rearrangements. Two-sided Wilcoxon rank-sum tests were applied when comparing TCR breadth between groups. TCRdb took over this immuneACCESS table, retaining in-frame rearrangements with V and J assigned. Such tables are incomplete; in checked studies, under half of the missing clones stem from an unresolved V gene, and the remainder is unexplained. The V and J calls and clone size are taken from that table; D and trimming were inferred from the DNA. This sample is represented by roughly 320,000 clones; just under 85% of them were singletons. 2.1% of the sample is taken by the ten largest.

Cut back by 0 bases and 7 bases, the V and J ends lie 12 bases apart. From cysteine to phenylalanine, the CDR3 is 14 amino acids long. Solely the CDR3 DNA is kept, with 42 bases framed from the first base. From the germline V gene, CDR1 is LGHNA and CDR2 is YNFKEQ. As to this clone: Its antigen remains undetermined. No base quality information exists; no much larger clone differs at one position.

The treatment or condition label of this sample denotes: 15 to 20 received Ad26.COV2.S at low or high dose, single or two shots; 5 received placebo; per-sample allocation not given. Repertoires of vaccine and placebo recipients were sequenced from samples collected on day 63 after the first injection. In Cohort 1b, 25 or so adults aged 18-55 years were enrolled at a single site in Boston, USA, between 29 July and 7 August 2020. Ad26.COV2.S was a replication-incompetent adenovirus type 26 vector expressing a prefusion-stabilized SARS-CoV-2 spike protein from the original Wuhan strain. The chain uses TRBV4-2 and TRBJ1-1, with the D gene not confidently named. This receptor was identified in a person between 18 and 60 years old who received the Ad26.COV2.S COVID-19 vaccine or a placebo. The sequences come from peripheral blood, collected in a trial of Ad26.COV2.S vaccine versus placebo. The DNA sequence reads TGTGCCAGCAGCCAAGATCAATCCATTTATGAAGCTTTCTTT. This translates into CASSQDQSIYEAFF.